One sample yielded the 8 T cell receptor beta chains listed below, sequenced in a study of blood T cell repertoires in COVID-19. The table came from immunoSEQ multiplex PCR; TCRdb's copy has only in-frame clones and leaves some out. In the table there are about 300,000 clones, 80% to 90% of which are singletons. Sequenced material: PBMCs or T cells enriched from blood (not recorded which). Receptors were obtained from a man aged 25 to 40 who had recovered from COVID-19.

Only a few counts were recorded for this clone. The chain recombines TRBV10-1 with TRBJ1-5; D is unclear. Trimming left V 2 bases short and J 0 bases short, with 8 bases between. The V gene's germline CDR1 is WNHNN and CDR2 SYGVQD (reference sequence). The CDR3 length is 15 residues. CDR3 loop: CASSEEKNSNQPQHF. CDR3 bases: TGCGCCAGCAGTGAGGAGAAAAATAGCAATCAGCCCCAGCATTTT.

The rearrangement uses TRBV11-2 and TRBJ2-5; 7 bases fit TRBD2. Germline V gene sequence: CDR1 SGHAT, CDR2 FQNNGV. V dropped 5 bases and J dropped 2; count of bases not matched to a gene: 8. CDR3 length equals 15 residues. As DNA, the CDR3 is TGTGCCAGCAGCCCGAGTTGGGGAGGGCAAGAGACCCAGTACTTC. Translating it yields CASSPSWGGQETQYF.

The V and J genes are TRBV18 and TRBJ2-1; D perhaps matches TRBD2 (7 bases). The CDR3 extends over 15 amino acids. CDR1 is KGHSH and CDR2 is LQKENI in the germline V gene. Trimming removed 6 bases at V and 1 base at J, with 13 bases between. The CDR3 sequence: CASSPGGASYNEQFF. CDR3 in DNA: TGTGCCAGCTCCCCGGGGGGCGCATCCTACAATGAGCAGTTCTTC.

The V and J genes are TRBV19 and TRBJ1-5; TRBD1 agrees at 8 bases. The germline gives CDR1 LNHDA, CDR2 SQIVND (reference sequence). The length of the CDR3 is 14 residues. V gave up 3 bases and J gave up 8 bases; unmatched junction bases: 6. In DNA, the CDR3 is TGTGCCAGTAGTATGGGACAGGAAATCAAGCCCCAGCATTTT. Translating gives CASSMGQEIKPQHF.

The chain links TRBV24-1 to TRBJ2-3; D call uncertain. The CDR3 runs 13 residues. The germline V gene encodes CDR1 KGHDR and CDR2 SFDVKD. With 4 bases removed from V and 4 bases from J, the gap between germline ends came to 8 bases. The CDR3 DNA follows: TGTGCCACCAGTGAACGAGTGGCAGATACGCAGTATTTT. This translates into CATSERVADTQYF.

This chain's CDR3 is CASSQDSAGLANTEAFF. CDR3 DNA sequence: TGCGCCAGCAGCCAAGACTCGGCAGGTCTCGCGAACACTGAAGCTTTCTTT. The genes are TRBV4-1 and TRBJ1-1; the D is unclear. V shed 0 bases and J shed 1 base, with 15 bases lying between them. CDR3 length: 17 residues. The germline V gene has CDR1 MGHRA and CDR2 YSYEKL.

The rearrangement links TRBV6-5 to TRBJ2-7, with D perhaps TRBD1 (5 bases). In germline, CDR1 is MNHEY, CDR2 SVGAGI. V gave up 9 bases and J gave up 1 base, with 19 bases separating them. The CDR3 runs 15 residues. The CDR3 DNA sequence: TGTGCCAGTCACTGGAAAGGGGCGCCGTCCTACGAGCAGTACTTC. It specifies CASHWKGAPSYEQYF.

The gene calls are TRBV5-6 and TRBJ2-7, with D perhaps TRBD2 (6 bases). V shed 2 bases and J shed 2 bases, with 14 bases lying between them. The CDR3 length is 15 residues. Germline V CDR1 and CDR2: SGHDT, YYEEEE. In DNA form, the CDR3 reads TGTGCCAGCAGCTTTAGGTCCAGCGGGCCCTACGAGCAGTACTTC. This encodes CASSFRSSGPYEQYF.